These 4 T cell receptor beta chains were all obtained from the same sample, sequenced in a study of cytomegalovirus exposure and HLA in healthy donors. The data were produced by immunoSEQ multiplex PCR, yet TCRdb's version contains in-frame clones alone and is incomplete. This sample has some 80,000 clones, with 90% to 96% found just once. Sequenced input: PBMCs. Source of these receptors: a man aged 18-30 years in good health and CMV-seropositive.

The genes are TRBV14 and TRBJ2-3; 8 bases fit TRBD2. J was trimmed by 2 bases and V by 2 bases; bases with no gene match: 3. CDR1 and CDR2 (germline): SGHDN, FVKESK. This CDR3 has 15 residues. CDR3 coding DNA: TGTGCCAGCAGCCAAATAGCGGGAACCACAGATACGCAGTATTTT. Translation: CASSQIAGTTDTQYF.

The V gene is TRBV5-4, the J gene TRBJ2-5; D gene ambiguous. Trimming stripped 3 bases from V and 2 bases from J, with 14 bases between. There are 15 residues in the CDR3. The germline gives CDR1 SGHNT, CDR2 YYREEE (reference sequence). CDR3 loop: CASSSPSEAQETQYF. The CDR3 DNA sequence: TGTGCCAGCAGCTCACCCAGCGAGGCACAAGAGACCCAGTACTTC.

This clone was recorded only once. The chain links TRBV6-6 to TRBJ2-1; 8 bases fit TRBD1. Germline CDR1 reads MNHNY; CDR2 reads SVGAGI (reference sequence). The CDR3 has 12 residues. V lost 6 bases and J lost 9; bases outside the gene matches: 4. The CDR3 loop reads CASRDRAGEQFF. Written as DNA, the CDR3 is TGTGCCAGCAGGGACAGGGCCGGTGAGCAGTTCTTC.

This chain links TRBV5-1 with TRBJ2-7; 7 nucleotides align to TRBD2. CDR1 and CDR2 (germline): SGHRS, YFSETQ. V was pared by 0 bases and J by 2 bases, with 8 bases of the junction left unmatched. The CDR3 is 16 residues long. The CDR3 DNA follows: TGCGCCAGCAGCTTGGCCGGGGGGAGTGGCACCTACGAGCAGTACTTC. Protein: CASSLAGGSGTYEQYF. The whole variable domain, remainder taken from reference TRBV5-1 and TRBJ2-7, is KAGVTQTPRYLIKTRGQQVTLSCSPISGHRSVSWYQQTPGQGLQFLFEYFSETQRNKGNFPGRFSGRQFSNSRSEMNVSTLELGDSALYLCASSLAGGSGTYEQYFGPGTRLTVT.